Listed below are T cell receptor beta chains from one sample, sequenced in a study of T cell repertoires and Cas9 in healthy adults. Method: immunoSEQ multiplex PCR; TCRdb's copy keeps in-frame clones and lacks some. The data contain about 22,000 clones, 91% of them singletons. Source material: CD4+ effector T cells (CD127+, CD25-, CD137-, CD154-) from PBMCs; culture status not recorded. These receptors were taken from a human donor in good health. Each CDR3 is given with its conserved first and last residue. The D gene is left open where the match is weak. Only part of the rows carry a size: once, few, many, or a class if the clone is expanded.

>.|TRBJ1-1|TRBV19|.
TGTGCCAGCCGTGCTCCGGGACGGAATTTGGGCCCTGAAGCTTTCTTT
CASRAPGRNLGPEAFF
>.|TRBJ2-7|TRBV9|TRBD1
TGTGCCAGCAGCCCCGAGGGACAGGGAAGTGGCTACGAGCAGTACTTC
CASSPEGQGSGYEQYF
>.|TRBJ1-1|TRBV20-1|.
TGCAGTGCCCGACAAAACACTGAAGCTTTCTTT
CSARQNTEAFF
>.|TRBJ1-3|TRBV6-5|.
TGTGCCAGCAGTTACTCGCAGGGAAGAAACACCATATATTTT
CASSYSQGRNTIYF
>.|TRBJ2-7|TRBV28|.
TGTGCCAGCACCACGAGAAATTACTACGAGCAGTACTTC
CASTTRNYYEQYF
>.|TRBJ2-7|TRBV10-2|TRBD2
TGCGCCAGCAGTAGCCCTAGCGGGGGGGTGAAGCAGTACTTC
CASSSPSGGVKQYF
>once|TRBJ1-1|TRBV18|TRBD1
TGTGCCAGCTCACCAAGACAGGGGGACGTGAACACTGAAGCTTTCTTT
CASSPRQGDVNTEAFF
>.|TRBJ1-1|TRBV6-5|.
TGTGCCAGCAGTGATGGCCGGGCTCGGACTGAAGCTTTCTTT
CASSDGRARTEAFF
>.|TRBJ2-1|TRBV5-8|.
TGTGCCAGCAGCTCAAGGGGCGGGCGCGGGAATGAGCAGTTCTTC
CASSSRGGRGNEQFF
>.|TRBJ2-6|TRBV18|.
TGTGCCAGCACCCAGCTCTCTGGGGCCAACGTCCTGACTTTC
CASTQLSGANVLTF
>.|TRBJ2-3|TRBV28|.
TGTGCCAGCAGTTTTGTGACTAGGCGTGATACGCAGTATTTT
CASSFVTRRDTQYF
>once|TRBJ2-1|TRBV11-3|.
TGTGCCAGCAGGAAGACGGAGATTAGGAATGAGCAGTTCTTC
CASRKTEIRNEQFF
>.|TRBJ2-5|TRBV14|.
TGTGCCAGCAGCCACACGCCTCCTCGCCAAGAGACCCAGTACTTC
CASSHTPPRQETQYF
>.|TRBJ2-3|TRBV9|.
TGTGCCAGCAGCGTAGTTGGTGCTAGCACAGATACGCAGTATTTT
CASSVVGASTDTQYF
>.|TRBJ1-1|TRBV6-5|.
TGTGCCAGCAGTTACAGGGACATGAACACTGAAGCTTTCTTT
CASSYRDMNTEAFF
>.|TRBJ1-3|TRBV7-9|.
TGTGCCAGCAGCCCGCAATTCTACGGGACTAAGAGAGGAAACACCATATATTTT
CASSPQFYGTKRGNTIYF
>.|TRBJ2-7|TRBV27|.
TGTGCCAGCAGTTTATCGGGGGCCTTAAGCGAGCAGTACTTC
CASSLSGALSEQYF
>.|TRBJ1-1|TRBV2|.
TGTGCCAGCAGTGTCCGGTTTGGGACTGAAGCTTTCTTT
CASSVRFGTEAFF
>.|TRBJ2-7|TRBV5-1|.
TGCGCCAGCAGACCTGGGTCTTCAGTTCAAACCTACGAGCAGTACTTC
CASRPGSSVQTYEQYF
>.|TRBJ2-3|TRBV2|.
TGTGCCAGCAGTGATAGCGCCAGCGGGCTCAATACGCAGTATTTT
CASSDSASGLNTQYF
>.|TRBJ1-3|TRBV4-3|.
TGCGCCAGCAGCCAAGATGTGGGCCGGGACATTACGCCATACACCATATATTTT
CASSQDVGRDITPYTIYF
>.|TRBJ2-2|TRBV7-2|TRBD2
TGTGCCAGCAGCTCCAAACTAGCGGGAGGGTACACCGGGGAGCTGTTTTTT
CASSSKLAGGYTGELFF